This T cell receptor beta chain was found in a study of blood T cell repertoires in COVID-19. Whole-study context: The United States, Italy and Spain were the sources of the acute and convalescent COVID-19 samples.

Per the germline V gene, CDR1 is MGHDK and CDR2 is SYGVNS. The trim removed 6 bases at V and 4 bases at J, leaving 8 bases unmatched. The CDR3 has 14 amino acids. Assay used: immunoSEQ multiplex PCR; TCRdb lists only in-frame clones, some missing. Of around 310,000 clones in the sample, around 90% were seen once. The source is a woman in her 40s with COVID-19, enrolled during active disease. The sequencing input was peripheral blood. The rearrangement links TRBV25-1 to TRBJ1-2; 7 nucleotides agree with TRBD1. CDR3 in amino acids: CASSALRDSYGYTF. CDR3 bases: TGTGCCAGCAGCGCCCTCCGGGACAGCTATGGCTACACCTTC.